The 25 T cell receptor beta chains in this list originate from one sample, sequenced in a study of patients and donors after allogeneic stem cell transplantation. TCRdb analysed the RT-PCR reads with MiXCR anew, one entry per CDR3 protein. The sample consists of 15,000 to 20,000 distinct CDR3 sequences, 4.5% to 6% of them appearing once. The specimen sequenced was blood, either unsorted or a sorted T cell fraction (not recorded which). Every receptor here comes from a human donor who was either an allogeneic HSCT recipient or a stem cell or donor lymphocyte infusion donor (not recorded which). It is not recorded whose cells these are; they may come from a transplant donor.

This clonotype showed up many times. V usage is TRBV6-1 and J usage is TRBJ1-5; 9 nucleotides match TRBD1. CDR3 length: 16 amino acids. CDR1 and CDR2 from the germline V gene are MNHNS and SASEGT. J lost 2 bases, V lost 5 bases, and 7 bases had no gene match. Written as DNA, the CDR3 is TGTGCCAGCAGTAGGACAGGGGCTCGGGGCAATCAGCCCCAGCATTTT. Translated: CASSRTGARGNQPQHF.

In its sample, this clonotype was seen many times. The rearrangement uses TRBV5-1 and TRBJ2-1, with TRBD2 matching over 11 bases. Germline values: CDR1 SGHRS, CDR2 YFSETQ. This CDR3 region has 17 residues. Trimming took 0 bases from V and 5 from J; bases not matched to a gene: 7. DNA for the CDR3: TGCGCCAGCAGCTTGGGCCCTAGCGGGAGGAGAAACAATGAGCAGTTCTTC. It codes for CASSLGPSGRRNNEQFF.

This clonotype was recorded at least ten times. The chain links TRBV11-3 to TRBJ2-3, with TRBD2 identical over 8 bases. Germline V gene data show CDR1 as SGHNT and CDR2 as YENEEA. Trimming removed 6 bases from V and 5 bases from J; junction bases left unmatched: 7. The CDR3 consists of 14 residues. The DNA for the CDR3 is TGTGCCAGCAGTTCGGGGGGGCCGGGAGATACGCAGTATTTT. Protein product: CASSSGGPGDTQYF.

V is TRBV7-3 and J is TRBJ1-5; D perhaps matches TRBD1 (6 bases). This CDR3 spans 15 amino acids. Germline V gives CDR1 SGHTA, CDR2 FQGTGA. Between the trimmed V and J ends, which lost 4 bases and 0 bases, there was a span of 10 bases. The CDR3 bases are TGTGCCAGCAGCTCCGGACAGAATAGCAATCAGCCCCAGCATTTT. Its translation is CASSSGQNSNQPQHF.

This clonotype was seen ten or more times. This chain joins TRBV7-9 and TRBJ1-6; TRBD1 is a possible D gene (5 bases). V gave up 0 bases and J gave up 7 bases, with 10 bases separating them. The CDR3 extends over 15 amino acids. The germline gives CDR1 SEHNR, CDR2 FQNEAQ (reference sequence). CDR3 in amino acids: CASSLAGLDNSPLHF. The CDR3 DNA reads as TGTGCCAGCAGCTTAGCGGGACTTGACAATTCACCCCTCCACTTT.

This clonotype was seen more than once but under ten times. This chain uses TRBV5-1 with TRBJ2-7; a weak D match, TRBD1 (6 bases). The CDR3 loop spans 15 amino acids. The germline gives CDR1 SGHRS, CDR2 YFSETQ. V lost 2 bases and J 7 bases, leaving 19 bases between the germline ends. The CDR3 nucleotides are TGCGCCAGCAGCTTCGGCAGACTGGGGGCGCGAGAGCAGTACTTC. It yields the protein CASSFGRLGAREQYF. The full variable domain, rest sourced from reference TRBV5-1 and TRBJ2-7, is KAGVTQTPRYLIKTRGQQVTLSCSPISGHRSVSWYQQTPGQGLQFLFEYFSETQRNKGNFPGRFSGRQFSNSRSEMNVSTLELGDSALYLCASSFGRLGAREQYFGPGTRLTVT.

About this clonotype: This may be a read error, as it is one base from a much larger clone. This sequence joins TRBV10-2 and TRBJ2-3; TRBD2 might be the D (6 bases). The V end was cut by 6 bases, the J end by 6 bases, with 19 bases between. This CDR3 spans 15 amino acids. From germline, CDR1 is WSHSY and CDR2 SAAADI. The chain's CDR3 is CASREGPTSSDTQYF. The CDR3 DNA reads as TGCGCCAGCAGAGAGGGTCCCACTAGCTCGGATACGCAGTATTTT.

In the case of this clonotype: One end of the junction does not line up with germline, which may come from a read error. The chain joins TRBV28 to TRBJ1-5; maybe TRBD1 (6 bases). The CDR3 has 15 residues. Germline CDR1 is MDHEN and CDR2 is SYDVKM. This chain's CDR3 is CASRNTTGAGKPQHF. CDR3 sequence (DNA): TGTGCTAGCAGAAACACAACGGGGGCGGGTAAGCCCCAGCATTTT.

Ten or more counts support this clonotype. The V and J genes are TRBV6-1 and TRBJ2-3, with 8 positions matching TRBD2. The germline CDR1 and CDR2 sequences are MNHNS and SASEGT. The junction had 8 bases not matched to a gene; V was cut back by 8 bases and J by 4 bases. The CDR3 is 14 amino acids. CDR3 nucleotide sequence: TGTGCCAGCCGAAGAGAGGGACTAGCAGATACGCAGTATTTT. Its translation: CASRREGLADTQYF.

The CDR3 protein is CASSFLSGEAFF. The CDR3 DNA sequence: TGTGCCAGCAGCTTTTTATCCGGTGAAGCTTTCTTT. This chain joins TRBV7-9 and TRBJ1-1; no firm D call. The CDR3 consists of 12 residues. With 3 bases removed from V and 7 bases from J, the gap between germline ends came to 9 bases. The V gene's germline CDR1 is SEHNR and CDR2 FQNEAQ (reference sequence).

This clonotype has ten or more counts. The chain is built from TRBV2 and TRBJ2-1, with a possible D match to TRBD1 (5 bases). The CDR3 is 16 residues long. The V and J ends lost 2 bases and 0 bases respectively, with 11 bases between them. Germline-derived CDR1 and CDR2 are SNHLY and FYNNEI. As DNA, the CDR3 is TGTGCCAGCAGTGAAACCGTGCAGGGCTCCTACAATGAGCAGTTCTTC. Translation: CASSETVQGSYNEQFF.

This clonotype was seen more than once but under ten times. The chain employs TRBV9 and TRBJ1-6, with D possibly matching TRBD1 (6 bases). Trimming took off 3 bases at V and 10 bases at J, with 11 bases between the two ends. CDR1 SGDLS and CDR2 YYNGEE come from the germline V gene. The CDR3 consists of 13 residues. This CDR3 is CASSARGRSPLHF. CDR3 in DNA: TGTGCCAGCAGCGCCAGGGGTCGCTCACCCCTCCACTTT. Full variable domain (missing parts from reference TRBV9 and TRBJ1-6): DSGVTQTPKHLITATGQRVTLRCSPRSGDLSVYWYQQSLDQGLQFLIQYYNGEERAKGNILERFSAQQFPDLHSELNLSSLELGDSALYFCASSARGRSPLHFGNGTRLTVT.

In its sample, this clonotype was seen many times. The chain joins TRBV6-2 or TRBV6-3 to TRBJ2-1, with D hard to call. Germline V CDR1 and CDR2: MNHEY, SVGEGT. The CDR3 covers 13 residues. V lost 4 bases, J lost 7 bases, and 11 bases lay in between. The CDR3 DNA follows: TGTGCCAGCAGTTTATCCGCCCGAAATGAGCAGTTCTTC. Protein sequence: CASSLSARNEQFF.

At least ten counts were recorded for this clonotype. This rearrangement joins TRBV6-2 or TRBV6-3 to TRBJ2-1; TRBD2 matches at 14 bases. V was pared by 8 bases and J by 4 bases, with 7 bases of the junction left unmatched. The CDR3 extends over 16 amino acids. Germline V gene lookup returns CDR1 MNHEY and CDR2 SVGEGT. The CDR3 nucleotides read TGTGCCAGCTTGGGACTAGCGGGAGCGGGTTACAATGAGCAGTTCTTC. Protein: CASLGLAGAGYNEQFF.

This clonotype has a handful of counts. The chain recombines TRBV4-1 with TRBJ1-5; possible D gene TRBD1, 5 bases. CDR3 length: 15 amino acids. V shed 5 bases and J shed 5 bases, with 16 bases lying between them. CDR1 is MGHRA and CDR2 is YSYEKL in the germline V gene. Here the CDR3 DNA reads TGCGCCAGCAGCGGGGGACGCCATGGGGATCAGCCCCAGCATTTT. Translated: CASSGGRHGDQPQHF.

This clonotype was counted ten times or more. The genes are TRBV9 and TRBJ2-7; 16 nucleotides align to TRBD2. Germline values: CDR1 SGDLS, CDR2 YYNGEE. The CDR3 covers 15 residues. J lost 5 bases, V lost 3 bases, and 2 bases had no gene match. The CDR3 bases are TGTGCCAGCAGCGCGGGACTAGCGGGGGGGGACGAGCAGTACTTC. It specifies CASSAGLAGGDEQYF.

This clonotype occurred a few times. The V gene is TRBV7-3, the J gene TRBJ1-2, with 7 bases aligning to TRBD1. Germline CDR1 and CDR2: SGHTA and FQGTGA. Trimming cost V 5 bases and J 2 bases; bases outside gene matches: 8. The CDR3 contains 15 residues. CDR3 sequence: CASSPSGTVNYGYTF. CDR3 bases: TGTGCCAGCAGCCCATCCGGGACAGTAAACTATGGCTACACCTTC. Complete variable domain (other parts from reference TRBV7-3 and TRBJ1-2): GAGVSQTPSNKVTEKGKYVELRCDPISGHTALYWYRQSLGQGPEFLIYFQGTGAADDSGLPNDRFFAVRPEGSVSTLKIQRTERGDSAVYLCASSPSGTVNYGYTFGSGTRLTVV.

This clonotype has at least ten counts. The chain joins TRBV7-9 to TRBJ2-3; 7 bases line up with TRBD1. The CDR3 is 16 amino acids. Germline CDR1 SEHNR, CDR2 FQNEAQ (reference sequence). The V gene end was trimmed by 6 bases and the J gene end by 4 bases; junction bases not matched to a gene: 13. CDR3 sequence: CASRQGTPQGADTQYF. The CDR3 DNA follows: TGTGCCAGCAGGCAAGGGACACCCCAGGGGGCAGATACGCAGTATTTT.

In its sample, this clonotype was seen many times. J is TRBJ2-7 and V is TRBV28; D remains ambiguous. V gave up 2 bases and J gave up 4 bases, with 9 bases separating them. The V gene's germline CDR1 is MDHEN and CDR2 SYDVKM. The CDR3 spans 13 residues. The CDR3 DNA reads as TGTGCCAGCAGTTTAGTGGGGATATACGAGCAGTACTTC. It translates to CASSLVGIYEQYF.

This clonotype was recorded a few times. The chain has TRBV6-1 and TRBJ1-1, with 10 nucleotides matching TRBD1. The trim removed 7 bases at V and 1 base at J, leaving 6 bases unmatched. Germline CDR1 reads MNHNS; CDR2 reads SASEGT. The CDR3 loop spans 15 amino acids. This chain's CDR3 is CASTDRGRWNTEAFF. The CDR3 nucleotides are TGTGCCAGCACAGACAGGGGGCGTTGGAACACTGAAGCTTTCTTT.

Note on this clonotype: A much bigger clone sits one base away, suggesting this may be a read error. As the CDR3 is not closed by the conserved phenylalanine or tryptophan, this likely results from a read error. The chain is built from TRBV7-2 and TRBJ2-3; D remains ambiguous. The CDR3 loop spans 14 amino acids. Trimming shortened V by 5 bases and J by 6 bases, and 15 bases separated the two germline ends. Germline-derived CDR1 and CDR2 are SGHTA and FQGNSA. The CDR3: CASSKKAVQDTQYS. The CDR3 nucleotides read TGTGCCAGCAGCAAAAAGGCGGTCCAGGATACGCAGTATTCT.

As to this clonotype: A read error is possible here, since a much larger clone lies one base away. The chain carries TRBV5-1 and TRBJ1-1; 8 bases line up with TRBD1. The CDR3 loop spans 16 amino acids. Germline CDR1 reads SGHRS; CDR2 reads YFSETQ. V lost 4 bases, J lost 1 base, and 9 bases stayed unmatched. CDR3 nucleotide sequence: TGCGCCAGCAGCCTCGGACAGGGCCAGTCGAACACTGAAGCTTTCTTT. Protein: CASSLGQGQSNTEAFF.

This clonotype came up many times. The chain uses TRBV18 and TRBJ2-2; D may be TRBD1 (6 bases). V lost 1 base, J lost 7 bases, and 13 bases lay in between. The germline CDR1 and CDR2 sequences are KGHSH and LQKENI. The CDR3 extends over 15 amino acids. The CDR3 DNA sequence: TGTGCCAGCTCACCACTGGGGGCAATCGTCGGGGAGCTGTTTTTT. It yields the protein CASSPLGAIVGELFF.

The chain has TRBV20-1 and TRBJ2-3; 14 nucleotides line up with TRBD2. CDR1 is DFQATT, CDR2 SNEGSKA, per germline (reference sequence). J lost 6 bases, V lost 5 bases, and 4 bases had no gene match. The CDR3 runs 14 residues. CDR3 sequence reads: CSAWTSGRWDTQYF. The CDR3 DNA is TGCAGTGCTTGGACTAGCGGGAGGTGGGATACGCAGTATTTT.

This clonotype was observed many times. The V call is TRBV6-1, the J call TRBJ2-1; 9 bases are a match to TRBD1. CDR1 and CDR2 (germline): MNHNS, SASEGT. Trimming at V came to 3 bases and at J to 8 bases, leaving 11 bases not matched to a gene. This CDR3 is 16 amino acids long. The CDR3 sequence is CASSEGPTGGGYEQFF. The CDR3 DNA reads TGTGCCAGCAGTGAGGGGCCGACAGGGGGAGGTTATGAGCAGTTCTTC.